This T cell receptor (beta chain) was observed in a study of blood T cell repertoires in COVID-19. On the study more broadly: T cells, B-cell-depleted T cells, or PBMCs provided the cDNA or gDNA that served as material.

In the study's own analysis: Estimates of nucleated cell counts were drawn from the amplification of reference gene primers. The method was immunoSEQ multiplex PCR; TCRdb's version includes in-frame clones alone and lacks a portion of them. V and J calls and clone size come straight from that table; D and trimming were deduced from the DNA. There are approximately 10,000 clones in the sample; approximately 89% occur only once, and approximately 4.3% lies in the top ten. With 4 bases clipped from V and 3 bases from J, the junction kept 6 bases outside the gene matches. The CDR3 spans 15 residues. Per the germline V gene, CDR1 is SEHNR and CDR2 is FQNEAQ (reference sequence).

This sequence joins TRBV7-9 and TRBJ2-7; 10 bases are a match to TRBD2. Sequenced: peripheral blood. This TCR was sampled from a human donor in a cohort sampled during active COVID-19. The CDR3 sequence: CASSSSLAGDYEQYF. The CDR3, as DNA: TGTGCCAGCAGCTCCTCCCTAGCGGGGGACTACGAGCAGTACTTC.